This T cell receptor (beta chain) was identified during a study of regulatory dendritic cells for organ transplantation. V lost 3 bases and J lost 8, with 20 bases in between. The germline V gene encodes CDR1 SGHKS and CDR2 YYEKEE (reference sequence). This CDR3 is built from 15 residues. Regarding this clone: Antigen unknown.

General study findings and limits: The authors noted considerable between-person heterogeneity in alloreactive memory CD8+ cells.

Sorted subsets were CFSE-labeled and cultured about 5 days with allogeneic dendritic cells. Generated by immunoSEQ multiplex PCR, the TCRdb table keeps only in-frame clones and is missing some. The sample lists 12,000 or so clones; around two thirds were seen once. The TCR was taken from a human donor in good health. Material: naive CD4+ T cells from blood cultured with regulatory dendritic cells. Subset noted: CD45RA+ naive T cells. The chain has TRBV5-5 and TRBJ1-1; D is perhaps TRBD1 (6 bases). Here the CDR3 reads CASSSMGGGWGEAFF. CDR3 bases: TGTGCCAGCAGCTCAATGGGCGGGGGCTGGGGCGAAGCTTTCTTT.